Detailed here is one TCR beta chain. This record comes from a study of blood T cell repertoires in COVID-19. Per the germline V gene, CDR1 is LGHDT and CDR2 is YNNKEL (reference sequence). V dropped 4 bases and J dropped 1; count of bases not matched to a gene: 6. The CDR3 is 16 residues long. The protocol was immunoSEQ multiplex PCR, while the TCRdb copy is restricted to in-frame clones and leaves out a portion. This table has 25,000 to 35,000 clones, around four fifths appearing once. Input material: peripheral blood. The source is a man aged 80 or over with acute or convalescent COVID-19. The gene calls are TRBV3-1 (or the pseudogene TRBV3-2) and TRBJ2-3, with TRBD1 matching over 9 bases. The CDR3 reads CASSPLTGGRTDTQYF. The CDR3 DNA reads as TGTGCCAGCAGCCCCTTAACAGGGGGCCGCACAGATACGCAGTATTTT.